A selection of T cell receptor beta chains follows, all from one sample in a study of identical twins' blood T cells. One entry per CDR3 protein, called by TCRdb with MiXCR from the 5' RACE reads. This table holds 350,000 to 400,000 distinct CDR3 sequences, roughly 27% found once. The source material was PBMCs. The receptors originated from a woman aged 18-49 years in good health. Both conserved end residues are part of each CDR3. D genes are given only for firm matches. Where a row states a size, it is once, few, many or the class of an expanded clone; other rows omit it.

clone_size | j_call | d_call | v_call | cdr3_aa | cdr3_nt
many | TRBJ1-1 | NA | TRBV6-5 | CASNLLANTEAFF | TGTGCCAGCAACTTACTGGCTAACACTGAAGCTTTCTTT
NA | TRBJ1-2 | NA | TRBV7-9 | CASSLPRAGYTF | TGTGCCAGCAGCTTACCTCGGGCTGGCTACACCTTC
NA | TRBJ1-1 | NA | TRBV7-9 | CASSPEGLTEAFF | TGTGCCAGCAGCCCCGAGGGTCTGACTGAAGCTTTCTTT
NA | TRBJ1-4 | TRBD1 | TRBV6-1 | CASSGGGAGEKLFF | TGTGCCAGCAGTGGAGGGGGCGCCGGTGAAAAACTGTTTTTT
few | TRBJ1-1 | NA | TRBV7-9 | CASSPEFPQHAEAFF | TGTGCCAGCAGCCCCGAGTTTCCTCAACACGCTGAAGCTTTCTTT
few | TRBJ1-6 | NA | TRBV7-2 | CASSFKTSYNSPLHF | TGTGCCAGCAGCTTTAAGACCTCCTATAATTCACCCCTCCACTTT
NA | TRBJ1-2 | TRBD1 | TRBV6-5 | CASAFGQGLNYGYTF | TGTGCCAGCGCCTTCGGACAGGGACTAAACTATGGCTACACCTTC
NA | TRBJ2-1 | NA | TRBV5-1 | CASSRLAESYNEQFF | TGCGCCAGCAGCCGTTTAGCGGAGTCCTACAATGAGCAGTTCTTC
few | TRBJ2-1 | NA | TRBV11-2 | CASSPVEYNEQFF | TGTGCCAGCAGCCCGGTGGAATACAATGAGCAGTTCTTC
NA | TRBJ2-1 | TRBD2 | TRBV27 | CASSLVGLAGGNNEQFF | TGTGCCAGCAGTTTGGTCGGACTAGCGGGGGGGAACAATGAGCAGTTCTTC
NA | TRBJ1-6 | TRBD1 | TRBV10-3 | CAISLGQGRGNNSPLHF | TGTGCCATCAGCCTGGGACAGGGAAGAGGGAATAATTCACCCCTCCACTTT
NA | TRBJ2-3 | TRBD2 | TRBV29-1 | CSVEGLGTHTQYF | TGCAGCGTTGAGGGACTAGGCACGCATACGCAGTATTTT
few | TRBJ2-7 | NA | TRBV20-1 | CSARGGAFYEQYF | TGCAGTGCTAGAGGCGGGGCCTTCTACGAGCAGTACTTC
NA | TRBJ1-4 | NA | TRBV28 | CASSSKGYNEKLFF | TGTGCCAGCAGTTCCAAGGGTTACAATGAAAAACTGTTTTTT
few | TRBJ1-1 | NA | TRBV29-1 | CSVGPGWGMGTEAFF | TGCAGCGTTGGTCCAGGATGGGGGATGGGGACTGAAGCTTTCTTT
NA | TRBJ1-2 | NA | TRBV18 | CASSHDPNYGYTF | TGTGCCAGCTCACATGATCCTAACTATGGCTACACCTTC
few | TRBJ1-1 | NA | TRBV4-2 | CASSQSSVNTGAFF | TGTGCCAGCAGCCAATCGTCCGTGAACACTGGAGCTTTCTTT
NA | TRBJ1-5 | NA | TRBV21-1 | CASSKAKGYNQPQHF | TGTGCCAGCAGCAAAGCTAAGGGTTACAATCAGCCCCAGCATTTT
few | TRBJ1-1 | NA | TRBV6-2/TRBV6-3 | CASSPPRGAQNTEAFF | TGTGCCAGCAGTCCCCCCAGGGGCGCGCAGAACACTGAAGCTTTCTTT
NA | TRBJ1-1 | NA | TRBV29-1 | CSGRTQNTEAFF | TGCAGCGGTCGGACCCAGAACACTGAAGCTTTCTTT
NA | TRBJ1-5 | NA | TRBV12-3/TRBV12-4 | CASSPAGGNQPQHF | TGTGCCAGCAGCCCGGCCGGTGGCAATCAGCCCCAGCATTTT
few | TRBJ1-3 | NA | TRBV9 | CASSPRFGSSGNTIYF | TGTGCCAGCAGCCCCCGTTTCGGCAGCTCTGGAAACACCATATATTTT
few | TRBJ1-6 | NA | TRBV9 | CASSAGGGSYNSPLHF | TGTGCCAGCAGCGCCGGAGGGGGCTCCTATAATTCACCCCTCCACTTT
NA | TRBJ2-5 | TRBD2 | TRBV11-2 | CATDFREGLQETQHF | TGTGCCACCGACTTTCGGGAGGGACTACAAGAGACCCAGCACTTC
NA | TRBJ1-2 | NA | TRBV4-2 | CASSQDFSGYTF | TGTGCCAGCAGCCAAGATTTTTCTGGCTACACCTTC
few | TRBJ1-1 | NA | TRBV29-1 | CSVADMNTEAFF | TGCAGCGTTGCCGACATGAACACTGAAGCTTTCTTT
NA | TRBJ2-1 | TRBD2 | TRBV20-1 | CSALAGGRNEQFF | TGCAGTGCTCTGGCGGGGGGACGGAATGAGCAGTTCTTC
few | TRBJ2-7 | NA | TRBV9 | CASSPSSGNHPYEQYF | TGTGCCAGCAGCCCGTCATCCGGGAACCATCCCTACGAGCAGTACTTC
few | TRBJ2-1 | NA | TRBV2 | CASSPAGYNEQFF | TGTGCCAGCAGTCCCGCAGGCTACAATGAGCAGTTCTTC
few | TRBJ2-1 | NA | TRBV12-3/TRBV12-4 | CASSLLSEQFF | TGTGCCAGCAGTCTTTTAAGTGAGCAGTTCTTC
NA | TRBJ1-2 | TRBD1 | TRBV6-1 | CASSPQDRGNYGYTF | TGTGCCAGCAGTCCCCAGGACAGGGGGAACTATGGCTACACCTTC
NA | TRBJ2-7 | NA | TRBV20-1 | CSARAWEGVSPEQYF | TGCAGTGCTAGAGCGTGGGAGGGGGTCTCTCCCGAGCAGTACTTC
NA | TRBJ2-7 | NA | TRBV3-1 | CASSPDYNSYEQYF | TGTGCCAGCAGCCCAGACTACAACTCCTACGAGCAGTACTTC
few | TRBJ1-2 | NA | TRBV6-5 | CASTPKSQALRRGYTF | TGTGCCAGCACTCCGAAATCGCAGGCGCTAAGACGTGGCTACACCTTC
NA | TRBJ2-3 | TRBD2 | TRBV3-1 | CASSFGTSGHMF | TGTGCCAGCAGCTTCGGGACTAGCGGACACATGTTT
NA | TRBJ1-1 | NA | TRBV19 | CASTQVENTEAFF | TGTGCCAGTACCCAGGTCGAGAACACTGAAGCTTTCTTT
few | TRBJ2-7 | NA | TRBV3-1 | CASSQVGRKEQYF | TGTGCCAGCAGCCAAGTGGGGAGAAAAGAGCAGTACTTC
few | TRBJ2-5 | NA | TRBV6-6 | CASSSPRGIETQYF | TGTGCCAGCAGTTCCCCACGGGGAATCGAGACCCAGTACTTC
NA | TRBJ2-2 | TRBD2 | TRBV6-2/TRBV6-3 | CASSSLTVAGVNTGELFF | TGTGCCAGCAGTTCCCTCACGGTAGCGGGGGTGAACACCGGGGAGCTGTTTTTT
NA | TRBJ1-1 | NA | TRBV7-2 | CASSTVGVRGKAFF | TGTGCCAGCAGCACTGTTGGGGTGAGGGGGAAAGCTTTCTTT
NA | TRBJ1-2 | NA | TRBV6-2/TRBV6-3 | CASSYGSGSHYGYTF | TGTGCCAGCAGTTACGGATCGGGATCGCACTATGGCTACACCTTC
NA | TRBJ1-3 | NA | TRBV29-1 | CSVVLQFGNTIHF | TGCAGCGTTGTTTTACAGTTTGGAAACACCATACATTTT